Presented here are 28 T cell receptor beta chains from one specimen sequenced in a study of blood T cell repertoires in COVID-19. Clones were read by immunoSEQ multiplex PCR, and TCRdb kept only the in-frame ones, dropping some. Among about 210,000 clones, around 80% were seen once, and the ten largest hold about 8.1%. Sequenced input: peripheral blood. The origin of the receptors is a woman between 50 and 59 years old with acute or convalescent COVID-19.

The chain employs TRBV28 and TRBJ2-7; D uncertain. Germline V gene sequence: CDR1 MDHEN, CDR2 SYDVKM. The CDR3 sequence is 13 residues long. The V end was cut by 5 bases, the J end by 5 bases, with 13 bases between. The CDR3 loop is CASSRPVPDEQYF. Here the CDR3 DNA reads TGTGCCAGCAGTCGTCCTGTCCCTGACGAGCAGTACTTC. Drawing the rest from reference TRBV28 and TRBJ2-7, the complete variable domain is DVKVTQSSRYLVKRTGEKVFLECVQDMDHENMFWYRQDPGLGLRLIYFSYDVKMKEKGDIPEGYSVSREKKERFSLILESASTNQTSMYLCASSRPVPDEQYFGPGTRLTVT.

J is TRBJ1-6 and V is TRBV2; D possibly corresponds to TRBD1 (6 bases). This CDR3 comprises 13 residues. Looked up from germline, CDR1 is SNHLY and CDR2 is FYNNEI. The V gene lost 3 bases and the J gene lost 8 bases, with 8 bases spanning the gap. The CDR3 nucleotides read TGTGCCAGCAGTGATGAGGGGGATTCACCCCTCCACTTT. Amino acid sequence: CASSDEGDSPLHF.

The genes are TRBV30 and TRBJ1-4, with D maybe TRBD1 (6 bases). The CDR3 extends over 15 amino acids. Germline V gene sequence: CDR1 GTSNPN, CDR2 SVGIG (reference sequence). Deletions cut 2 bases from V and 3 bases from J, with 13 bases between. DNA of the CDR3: TGTGCCTGGAGTCAAGGGGGTTGGCCTAATGAAAAACTGTTTTTT. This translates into CAWSQGGWPNEKLFF.

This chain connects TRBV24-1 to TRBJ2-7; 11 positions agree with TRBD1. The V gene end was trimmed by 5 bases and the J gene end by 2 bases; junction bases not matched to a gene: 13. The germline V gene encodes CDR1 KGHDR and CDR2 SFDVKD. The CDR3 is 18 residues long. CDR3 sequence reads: CATSAQPRGQGEPYEQYF. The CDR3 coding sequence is TGTGCCACCAGTGCCCAACCTCGGGGACAGGGGGAACCCTACGAGCAGTACTTC.

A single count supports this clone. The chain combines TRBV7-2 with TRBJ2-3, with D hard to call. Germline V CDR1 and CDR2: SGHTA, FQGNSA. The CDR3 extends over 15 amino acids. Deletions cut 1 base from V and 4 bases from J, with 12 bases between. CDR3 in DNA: TGTGCCAGCAGCTTAGGACTCCTTCGGTCAGATACGCAGTATTTT. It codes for CASSLGLLRSDTQYF.

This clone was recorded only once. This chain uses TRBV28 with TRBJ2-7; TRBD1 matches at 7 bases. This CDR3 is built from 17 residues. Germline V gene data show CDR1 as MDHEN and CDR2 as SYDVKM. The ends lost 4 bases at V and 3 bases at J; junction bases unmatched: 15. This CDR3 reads CASSSPFEGAMGYEQYF. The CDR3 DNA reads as TGTGCCAGCAGTTCCCCGTTCGAGGGGGCAATGGGCTACGAGCAGTACTTC.

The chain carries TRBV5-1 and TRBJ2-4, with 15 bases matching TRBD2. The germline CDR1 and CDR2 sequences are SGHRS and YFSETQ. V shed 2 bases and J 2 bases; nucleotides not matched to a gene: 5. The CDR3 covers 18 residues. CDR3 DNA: TGCGCCAGCAGCTTCGGACTAGCGGGGGGGTTGACCAAAAACATTCAGTACTTC. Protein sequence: CASSFGLAGGLTKNIQYF.

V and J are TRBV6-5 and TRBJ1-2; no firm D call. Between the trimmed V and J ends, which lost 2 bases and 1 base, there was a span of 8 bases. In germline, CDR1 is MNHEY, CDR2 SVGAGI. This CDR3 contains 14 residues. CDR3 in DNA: TGTGCCAGCAGTTACAGAGAGTATAACTATGGCTACACCTTC. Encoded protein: CASSYREYNYGYTF.

The CDR3 protein is CASSQGRVSPLHF. The DNA for the CDR3 is TGTGCCAGCAGCCAAGGGAGGGTTTCACCCCTCCACTTT. The genes are TRBV14 and TRBJ1-6; D is unresolved. Germline values: CDR1 SGHDN, CDR2 FVKESK. The length of the CDR3 is 13 residues. Trimming stripped 1 base from V and 9 bases from J, with 7 bases between.

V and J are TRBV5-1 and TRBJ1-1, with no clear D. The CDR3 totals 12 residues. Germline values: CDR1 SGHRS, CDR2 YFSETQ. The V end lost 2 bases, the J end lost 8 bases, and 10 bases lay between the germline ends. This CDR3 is CASSFGGEEAFF. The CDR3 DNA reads TGCGCCAGCAGCTTTGGCGGGGAAGAAGCTTTCTTT.

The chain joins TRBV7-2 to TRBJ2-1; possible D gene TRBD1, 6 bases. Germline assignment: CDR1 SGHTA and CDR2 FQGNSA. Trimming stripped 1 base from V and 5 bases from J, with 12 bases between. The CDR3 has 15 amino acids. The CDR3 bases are TGTGCCAGCAGCTTAGGGGGACAACCTAACAATGAGCAGTTCTTC. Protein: CASSLGGQPNNEQFF.

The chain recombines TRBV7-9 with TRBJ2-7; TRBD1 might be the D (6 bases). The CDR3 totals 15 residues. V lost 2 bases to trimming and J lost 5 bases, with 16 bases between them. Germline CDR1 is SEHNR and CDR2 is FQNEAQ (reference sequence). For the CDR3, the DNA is TGTGCCAGCAGCTTACTCCCAGGGGCAATCCACGAGCAGTACTTC. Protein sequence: CASSLLPGAIHEQYF.

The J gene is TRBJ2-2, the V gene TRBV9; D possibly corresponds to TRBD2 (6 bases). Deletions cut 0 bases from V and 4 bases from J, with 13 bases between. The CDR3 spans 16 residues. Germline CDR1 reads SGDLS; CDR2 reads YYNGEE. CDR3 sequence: CASSVAGTGVTGELFF. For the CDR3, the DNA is TGTGCCAGCAGCGTAGCAGGGACTGGGGTCACCGGGGAGCTGTTTTTT.

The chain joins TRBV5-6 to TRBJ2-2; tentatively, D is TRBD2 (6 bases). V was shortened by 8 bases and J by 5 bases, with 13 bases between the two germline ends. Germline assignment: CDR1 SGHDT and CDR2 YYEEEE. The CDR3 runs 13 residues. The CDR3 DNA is TGTGCCAGTCGGGTGGCGGGAACCGGGGAGCTGTTTTTT. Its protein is CASRVAGTGELFF.

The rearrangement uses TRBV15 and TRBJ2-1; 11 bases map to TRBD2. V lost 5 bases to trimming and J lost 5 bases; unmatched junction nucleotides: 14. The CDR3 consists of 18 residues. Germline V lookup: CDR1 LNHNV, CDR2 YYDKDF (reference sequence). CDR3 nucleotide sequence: TGTGCCACCAGCCCACCCTTAAGGACTAGCGGGTTCGACAATGAGCAGTTCTTC. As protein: CATSPPLRTSGFDNEQFF.

CDR3 in DNA: TGTGCCAGCAGCCCCGAGGGACACCCCCAAGAGACCCAGTACTTC. This translates into CASSPEGHPQETQYF. V usage is TRBV11-2 and J usage is TRBJ2-5, with D perhaps TRBD1 (6 bases). This CDR3 has 15 residues. Germline CDR1 is SGHAT and CDR2 is FQNNGV. V lost 5 bases and J 1 base, leaving 14 bases between the germline ends.

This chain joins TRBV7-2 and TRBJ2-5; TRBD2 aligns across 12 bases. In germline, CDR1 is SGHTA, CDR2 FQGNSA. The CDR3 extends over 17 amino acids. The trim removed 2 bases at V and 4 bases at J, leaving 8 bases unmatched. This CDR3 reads CASSLFASGRVGETQYF. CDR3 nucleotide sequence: TGTGCCAGCAGCTTATTTGCTAGCGGGAGGGTCGGAGAGACCCAGTACTTC.

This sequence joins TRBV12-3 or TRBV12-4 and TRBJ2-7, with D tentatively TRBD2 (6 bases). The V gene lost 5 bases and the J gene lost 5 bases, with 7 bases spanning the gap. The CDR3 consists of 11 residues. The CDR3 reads CASSGGNEQYF. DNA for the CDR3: TGTGCCAGCAGTGGGGGGAACGAGCAGTACTTC.

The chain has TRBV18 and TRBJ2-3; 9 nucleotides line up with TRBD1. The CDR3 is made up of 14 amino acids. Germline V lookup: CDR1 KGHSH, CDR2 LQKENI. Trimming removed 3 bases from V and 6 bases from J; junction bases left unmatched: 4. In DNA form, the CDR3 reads TGTGCCAGCTCACCCCTCGACAGGGGGGATACGCAGTATTTT. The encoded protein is CASSPLDRGDTQYF.

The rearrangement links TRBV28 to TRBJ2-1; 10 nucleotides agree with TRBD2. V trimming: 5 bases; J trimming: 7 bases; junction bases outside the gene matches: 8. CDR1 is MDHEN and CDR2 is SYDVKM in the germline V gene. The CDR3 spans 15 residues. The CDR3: CASSPPSGRRNEQFF. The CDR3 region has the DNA TGTGCCAGCAGTCCCCCTAGCGGGAGAAGGAATGAGCAGTTCTTC. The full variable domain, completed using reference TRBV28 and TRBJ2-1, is DVKVTQSSRYLVKRTGEKVFLECVQDMDHENMFWYRQDPGLGLRLIYFSYDVKMKEKGDIPEGYSVSREKKERFSLILESASTNQTSMYLCASSPPSGRRNEQFFGPGTRLTVL.

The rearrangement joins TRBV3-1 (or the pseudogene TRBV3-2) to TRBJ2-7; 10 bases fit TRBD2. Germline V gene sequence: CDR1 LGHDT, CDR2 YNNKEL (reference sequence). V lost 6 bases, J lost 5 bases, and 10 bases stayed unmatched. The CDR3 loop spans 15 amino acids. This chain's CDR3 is CASSDTSGENHEQYF. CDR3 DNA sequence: TGTGCCAGCAGTGATACTAGCGGGGAGAACCACGAGCAGTACTTC.

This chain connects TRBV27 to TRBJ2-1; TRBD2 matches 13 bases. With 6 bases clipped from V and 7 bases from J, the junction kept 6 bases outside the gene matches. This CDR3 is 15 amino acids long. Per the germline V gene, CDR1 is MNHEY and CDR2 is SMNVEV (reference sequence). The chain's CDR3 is CASSSTSGRVNEQFF. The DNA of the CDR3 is TGTGCCAGCAGCTCCACTAGCGGGAGGGTTAATGAGCAGTTCTTC.

This CDR3 reads CASGSSWDRDYEQYF. The DNA for the CDR3 is TGTGCTAGTGGTTCCTCCTGGGACAGAGACTACGAGCAGTACTTC. The chain links TRBV12-5 to TRBJ2-7; TRBD1 matches at 7 bases. Germline assignment: CDR1 LGHNT and CDR2 FRNRAP. V dropped 4 bases and J dropped 3; count of bases not matched to a gene: 9. The length of the CDR3 is 15 residues.

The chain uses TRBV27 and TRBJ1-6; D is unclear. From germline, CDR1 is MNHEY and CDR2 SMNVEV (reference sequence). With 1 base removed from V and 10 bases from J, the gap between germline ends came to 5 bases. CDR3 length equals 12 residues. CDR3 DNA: TGTGCCAGCAGTTTATACAACTCACCCCTCCACTTT. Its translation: CASSLYNSPLHF.

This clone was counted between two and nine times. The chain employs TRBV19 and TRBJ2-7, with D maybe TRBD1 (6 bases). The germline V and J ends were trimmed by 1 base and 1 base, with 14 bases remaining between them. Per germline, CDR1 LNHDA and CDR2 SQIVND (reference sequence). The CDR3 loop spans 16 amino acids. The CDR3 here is CASSIGTRTASYEQYF. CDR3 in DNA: TGTGCCAGTAGTATAGGGACTCGGACAGCTTCCTACGAGCAGTACTTC. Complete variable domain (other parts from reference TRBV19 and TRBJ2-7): DGGITQSPKYLFRKEGQNVTLSCEQNLNHDAMYWYRQDPGQGLRLIYYSQIVNDFQKGDIAEGYSVSREKKESFPLTVTSAQKNPTAFYLCASSIGTRTASYEQYFGPGTRLTVT.

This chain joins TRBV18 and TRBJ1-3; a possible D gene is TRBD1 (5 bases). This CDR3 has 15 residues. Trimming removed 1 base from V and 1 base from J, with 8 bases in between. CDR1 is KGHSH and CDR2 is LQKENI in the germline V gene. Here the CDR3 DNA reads TGTGCCAGCTCACCACGGGGGGAGTCTGGAAACACCATATATTTT. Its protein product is CASSPRGESGNTIYF.

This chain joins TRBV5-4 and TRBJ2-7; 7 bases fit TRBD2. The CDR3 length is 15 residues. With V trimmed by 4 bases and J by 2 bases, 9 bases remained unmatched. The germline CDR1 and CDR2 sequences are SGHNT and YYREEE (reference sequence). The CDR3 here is CASSRDLAEAYEQYF. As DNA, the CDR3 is TGTGCCAGCAGCAGGGACCTAGCGGAGGCCTACGAGCAGTACTTC.

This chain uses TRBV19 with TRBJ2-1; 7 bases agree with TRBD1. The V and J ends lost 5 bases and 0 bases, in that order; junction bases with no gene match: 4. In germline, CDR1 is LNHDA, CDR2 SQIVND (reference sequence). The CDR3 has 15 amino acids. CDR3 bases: TGTGCCAGTAGTGTTGGGACAGACTCCTACAATGAGCAGTTCTTC. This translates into CASSVGTDSYNEQFF.